This TCR beta chain emerged from a study of cytomegalovirus exposure and HLA in healthy donors (dated by TCRdb to between 2016 and 2019). Describing the broader study: An earlier analysis of approximately 590 of the donors reported about 290 Gb of sequence data and 100 million to 130 million unique TCR beta sequences from 150 million to 200 million T cells. Rather than drawing on any new phenotypic data, the later analysis identified candidate immune exposures from TCR beta sequences and the way those sequences occurred across donors. An earlier analysis of roughly 580 of the donors used high-throughput TCR beta sequencing to judge whether each TCR beta V gene segment behaved as functional or pseudogenic. On average, around 240,000 unique TCR beta nucleotide sequences were sequenced per donor among about 400 genotyped donors of the cohort, with roughly 18% of those sequences being non-productive. A later analysis re-examined previously published TCR beta repertoires from 600 to 700 donors and added high-resolution HLA genotyping to investigate patterns of TCR occurrence. A later genetic analysis took genome-wide SNP genotypes for about three fifths of the roughly 700 donors and used that subset as a discovery cohort. The study aimed to test whether cataloging public T cell receptors could reveal signatures of past pathogen exposure. Of the roughly 400 genotyped donors, roughly 80% fell in the genetic ancestry cluster associated with self-reported Caucasian donors. Besides the first cohort of 666 subjects, a separate validation cohort made up of 120 different subjects was used. Approximately 310 gigabases of sequencing data and about 92 million unique TCR sequences made up an early release that covered roughly 670 HLA-typed donors. Typing coverage differed by locus: A, B, C, DRB1 and DQB1 were typed in roughly 629-630 donors, DQA1 in about 510, DPA1 in 600 to 610, and DPB1 in roughly 470. All discovery cohort repertoires had been generated using a single sequencing platform. Donor age, sex, ethnicity and CMV serostatus were compiled alongside the repertoire data. Several DR-DQ haplotypes were handled as single units for association and clustering because linkage in the cohort was strong. Both class I and class II loci were covered by HLA typing, at four-digit resolution. The study profiled the T cell repertoires of hundreds of subjects by immunosequencing and related them to cytomegalovirus serostatus. The study combined high-throughput TCR immunosequencing, statistical association of individual TCRs with disease status, and machine learning to predict cytomegalovirus infection status. Beyond this particular receptor, the publication reports: The study listed around 160 TCR beta chains as associated with cytomegalovirus. V-gene and J-gene trimming of TCR beta chains was associated with a missense DCLRE1C variant in a later genetic analysis, and the association was replicated in an independent cohort. Because HLA typing was missing for some donors at each locus, association tests included only the typed subset. A later analysis reported that several top co-occurrence clusters appeared linked to parvovirus B19, influenza, CMV and Epstein-Barr virus. A later analysis found that most CMV-associated TCR beta chains appeared HLA-restricted, with HLA associations seemingly driven largely by CMV exposure. Most TCR sequences were observed very rarely across donors, whereas some public TCRs were present in many individuals. An earlier analysis of around 540 of the donors showed that most TCR beta V segments appeared in productive rearrangements either about 87% or about 30% of the time, which broadly matched IMGT annotations. A cluster of highly shared sequence variants was judged likely to be a technical artifact of the sequencing pipeline. Because counts were too low, some 16 rarely observed V segments, including chromosome 9 orphons, were excluded from the earlier analysis of about 500 of the donors. In a later analysis, HLA-associated TCR beta chains were found to be more clonally expanded and to have lower generation probabilities than equally common non-associated chains. Correlated functional status among segregating V segments might reflect linkage disequilibrium, but an unknown experimental factor could not be ruled out. It was suggested by the authors that the approach could potentially be generalized to other disease states and immunological phenotypes. When HLA alleles, especially DR and DQ, strongly co-occurred, TCR associations were difficult to assign to individual alleles. In a later analysis, about 16,000 TCR beta sequences were associated with specific HLA alleles at a false discovery rate of 0.05. A later genetic analysis reported fewer N-insertions in productive TCRs among donors in an Asian-associated ancestry cluster than the 666-donor mean. According to a later analysis, TCR association rates differed among HLA loci, with DRB1 alleles showing the most associated TCRs and HLA-C alleles showing the fewest. For the cohort, immune exposure information was limited to CMV serostatus. This cohort had only TCR beta chains sequenced, and the lack of alpha or paired-chain data limited which features could be detected. A further reported finding was that TCR beta sequences accurately predicted the HLA-A and HLA-B alleles for most subjects in the first cohort. Sequencing depth was assumed to be roughly uniform across donors in the presence/absence analyses, though that assumption may not hold. The classifier was reported to diagnose cytomegalovirus status with high specificity and sensitivity in both the original cohort and the validation cohort. A few of the identified cytomegalovirus-associated TCR beta chains were confirmed in vitro to be specific for cytomegalovirus antigens.

The cohort was made up of 500 to 850 healthy bone marrow donors. At the time of sampling, every cohort member was nominally healthy, though immune exposures that went unrecorded were likely present. The donor was CMV seronegative and belonged to the group of 320 or so seronegative cohort members. Every donor gave a peripheral blood sample, and the peripheral blood mononuclear cells from that sample were used for TCR beta sequencing. Genomic DNA extraction from the blood cell samples was performed with the Qiagen DNeasy Blood Extraction Kit. This clone was seen more than once but under ten times. The specificity of this receptor is unknown. Base qualities are not at hand, and no much larger clone is one base apart. Libraries came from the immunoSEQ multiplex PCR assay. A mixture of 60 forward primers for TCR Vbeta segments and 13 reverse primers for TCR Jbeta segments was used in the multiplex PCR. A multiplex PCR assay on genomic DNA amplified the CDR3 region of rearranged TCR beta genes. The Illumina HiSeq System was used to sequence the amplified TCR beta libraries as 87-base-pair reads. On the authors' methods: A later analysis tallied 75 million to 95 million unique TCR beta chains across the 666 repertoires, and about 12 million of those chains were shared by two or more donors. Raw reads were error-corrected and collapsed into unique sequences by a nearest-neighbor algorithm in which closely related sequences were merged to remove PCR and sequencing errors. To assign V, D and J gene segments, CDR3 sequences were aligned to IMGT reference sequences. For a sequence to be retained, a match of at least six nucleotides was required to both a V gene segment and a J gene segment. Rearrangements were called productive when the CDR3 lacked stop codons and stayed in frame with V and J; all others were non-productive. Following IMGT convention, CDR3 was defined as the stretch from the second conserved V-encoded cysteine to the conserved J-encoded phenylalanine. In an earlier analysis of around 640 of the donors, sequences lacking an unambiguous match to a single V gene segment were excluded. In an earlier analysis of some 590 of the donors, a V segment was called functional when productive rearrangements were above 56.7%, and segregating when the standard deviation between donors exceeded 5%. A statistical classification framework was built to diagnose cytomegalovirus status from the catalog of TCR beta chain sequences. In a later analysis, TCR nucleotide sequences were compared against IMGT/GENE-DB human TR gene sequences so that V and J genes could be assigned. The TCRdist pipeline was used in a later analysis to assign CDR3 sequences and most-parsimonious VDJ recombination scenarios. In a later analysis, each TCR beta chain was defined by its CDR3 amino acid sequence together with its V-gene family, and reads without a unique V-gene family were excluded. A later analysis removed several hundred highly shared, low-generation-probability nucleotide sequences to deal with suspected cross-contamination and a sequencing artifact. For each public chain, a later analysis derived a clonal expansion index from normalized ranks of inferred template counts within each repertoire. In a later analysis, generation probabilities were computed using a VDJ recombination model fitted to out-of-frame rearrangements, and the results were checked against IGoR. Hypergeometric tests were used in a later analysis to score TCR-TCR, TCR-HLA and TCR-CMV co-occurrence, with a repertoire-size bias correction applied to the TCR pairs. False discovery rates were estimated in a later analysis by permuting HLA or CMV assignments 20 times. A later analysis grouped co-occurring TCRs with DBSCAN, adding TCRdist sequence similarity when clustering within HLA-allele-positive subsets. Repertoires with fewer than 30,000 or more than 120,000 public chains were left out of co-occurrence clustering, as were a handful of repertoires with anomalous nucleotide sharing. TCRdb limited this immuneACCESS table to in-frame rearrangements with V and J called. A share of clones is missing; checked studies link under half to unresolved V genes, and the rest is unexplained. V and J calls and clone size are given by that table; D and trimming were obtained from the DNA. Here the sample has roughly 180,000 clones; approximately 81% occur a single time. Of the sample, about 0.24% is held by the ten largest clones.

Sequenced input: PBMCs. The clonotype comes from a boy aged 5-17 years in good health and CMV-seronegative.

The DNA sequence is TGTGCCAGCAGTGAGTTCGGGTTGTCTAGTGAAAAACTGTTTTTT. It encodes CASSEFGLSSEKLFF. The sequence joins TRBV2 to TRBJ1-4; too little of a D gene remains to name it. CDR1 and CDR2, per the germline V gene, are SNHLY and FYNNEI. V is cut by 3 bases and J by 7 bases, and the space between the germline ends is 15 bases. The CDR3 spans 15 residues, from the cysteine through the phenylalanine. The read is trimmed to its CDR3 DNA, 45 bases read in frame from base 1.